Presented here are 21 T cell receptor beta chains from one specimen sequenced in a study of T-cell memory formation after mild COVID-19. TCRdb redid the calling of the 5' RACE reads with MiXCR, one entry per CDR3 protein. Of around 130,000 distinct CDR3 sequences in the sample, approximately 15% are singletons; the top ten hold over 4%. Sequences were obtained from PBMCs or a T cell subset sorted from them (not recorded which). The receptors come from a young man who had mild COVID-19 (a few samples of this study predate the infection). Cell type and time point are not known.

This clonotype was detected a few times. V usage is TRBV4-1 and J usage is TRBJ2-5; 8 nucleotides line up with TRBD2. This CDR3 spans 16 amino acids. J was trimmed by 4 bases and V by 0 bases; bases with no gene match: 7. The germline V gene has CDR1 MGHRA and CDR2 YSYEKL. The CDR3 DNA sequence: TGCGCCAGCAGCCAAGAGGTTCCTAGCGGGTTAGAGACCCAGTACTTC. Translated: CASSQEVPSGLETQYF.

This clonotype was observed a handful of times. The chain uses TRBV12-3 or TRBV12-4 and TRBJ2-3; 7 bases fit TRBD2. There are 13 residues in the CDR3. Trimming removed 5 bases from V and 6 bases from J; junction bases left unmatched: 5. The chain's CDR3 is CASSSGAADTQYF. CDR3 bases: TGTGCCAGCAGTAGCGGGGCTGCGGATACGCAGTATTTT.

In this sample, this clonotype turned up a few times. The V gene is TRBV24-1, the J gene TRBJ2-1; 7 nucleotides match TRBD2. The CDR3 runs to 16 residues. Germline CDR1 reads KGHDR; CDR2 reads SFDVKD. Unmatched junction bases numbered 12, after V lost 4 bases and J lost 7 bases. The CDR3 is CATSDPGQGGWNEQFF. In nucleotides, the CDR3 is TGTGCCACCAGTGACCCGGGGCAGGGAGGGTGGAATGAGCAGTTCTTC.

There are a few counts of this clonotype. The V and J genes are TRBV5-1 and TRBJ2-5, with D uncertain. V lost 3 bases, J lost 2 bases, and 2 bases lay in between. The germline V gene has CDR1 SGHRS and CDR2 YFSETQ. The CDR3 runs 11 residues. CDR3 in DNA: TGCGCCAGCAGCTGGCAAGAGACCCAGTACTTC. As protein: CASSWQETQYF.

There are many counts of this clonotype. The V call is TRBV4-2, the J call TRBJ2-5; the D is unclear. The V gene's germline CDR1 is LGHNA and CDR2 YNFKEQ. This CDR3 has 15 residues. Deletions cut 4 bases from V and 4 bases from J, with 16 bases between. CDR3 amino acids: CASSPSMGSTETQYF. The CDR3, as DNA: TGTGCCAGCAGCCCCTCGATGGGGTCTACAGAGACCCAGTACTTC.

The rearrangement links TRBV5-1 to TRBJ2-3, with 12 bases lining up with TRBD2. Trimming at V came to 4 bases and at J to 2 bases, leaving 5 bases not matched to a gene. The germline CDR1 and CDR2 sequences are SGHRS and YFSETQ. This CDR3 region has 16 residues. Here the CDR3 DNA reads TGCGCCAGCAGCATAGGACTAGCGGGGCTCACAGATACGCAGTATTTT. The encoded protein is CASSIGLAGLTDTQYF.

CDR3 in amino acids: CASSYPGDPSDEQYF. CDR3 coding DNA: TGTGCCAGCAGTTATCCTGGAGACCCATCGGACGAGCAGTACTTC. This rearrangement joins TRBV6-2 or TRBV6-3 to TRBJ2-7, with no clear D. V shed 3 bases and J shed 5 bases, with 17 bases lying between them. The CDR3 contains 15 residues. CDR1 is MNHEY and CDR2 is SVGEGT in the germline V gene.

The chain joins TRBV5-1 to TRBJ2-1; maybe TRBD2 (5 bases). Germline V CDR1 and CDR2: SGHRS, YFSETQ. The CDR3 spans 14 residues. V lost 2 bases and J lost 5, with 11 bases in between. CDR3 residues: CASSFQSADNEQFF. The DNA for the CDR3 is TGCGCCAGCAGCTTTCAATCAGCGGACAATGAGCAGTTCTTC. The variable domain in full, completed from reference TRBV5-1 and TRBJ2-1, reads KAGVTQTPRYLIKTRGQQVTLSCSPISGHRSVSWYQQTPGQGLQFLFEYFSETQRNKGNFPGRFSGRQFSNSRSEMNVSTLELGDSALYLCASSFQSADNEQFFGPGTRLTVL.

The rearrangement uses TRBV28 and TRBJ1-5; the D gene is possibly TRBD1 (5 bases). This CDR3 spans 14 amino acids. Trimming removed 7 bases from V and 8 bases from J, with 18 bases in between. Germline lookup yields CDR1 MDHEN and CDR2 SYDVKM. CDR3 DNA sequence: TGTGCCAGCACCAACGGGGGGAGTAGCGAGCCCCAGCATTTT. It yields the protein CASTNGGSSEPQHF.

The chain employs TRBV11-2 and TRBJ2-2; no reliable D call. Trimming stripped 5 bases from V and 2 bases from J, with 12 bases between. The germline CDR1 and CDR2 sequences are SGHAT and FQNNGV. The CDR3 runs 15 residues. The DNA of the CDR3 is TGTGCCAGCAGCCCGACTCTCTTCAACACCGGGGAGCTGTTTTTT. Protein: CASSPTLFNTGELFF.

The V call is TRBV20-1, the J call TRBJ2-3, with 10 nucleotides matching TRBD2. Trimming cost V 6 bases and J 3 bases; bases outside gene matches: 6. Germline CDR1 DFQATT, CDR2 SNEGSKA (reference sequence). The CDR3 extends over 14 amino acids. CDR3 loop: CSALSGGATDTQYF. The CDR3 nucleotides read TGCAGTGCGCTGAGCGGGGGGGCTACAGATACGCAGTATTTT.

This clonotype was seen only a few times. The chain couples TRBV5-1 to TRBJ1-1; 8 bases align to TRBD1. CDR1 is SGHRS and CDR2 is YFSETQ in the germline V gene. This CDR3 is 14 amino acids long. Unmatched junction bases numbered 8, after V lost 7 bases and J lost 3 bases. Written as DNA, the CDR3 is TGCGCCAGCCGAATACAGGGGGGAGACACTGAAGCTTTCTTT. Protein product: CASRIQGGDTEAFF.

The gene calls are TRBV6-6 and TRBJ2-3, with D unresolved. CDR1 and CDR2 (germline): MNHNY, SVGAGI (reference sequence). The length of the CDR3 is 13 residues. V was cut by 0 bases and J by 6 bases, with 7 bases left in between. CDR3 sequence reads: CASSYSKADTQYF. The CDR3 nucleotides read TGTGCCAGCAGTTACTCGAAGGCTGATACGCAGTATTTT.

Only a few counts were recorded for this clonotype. The gene calls are TRBV5-1 and TRBJ1-3, with unresolved D. Between the trimmed V and J ends, which lost 3 bases and 2 bases, there was a span of 3 bases. Germline V lookup: CDR1 SGHRS, CDR2 YFSETQ. This CDR3 has 12 amino acids. The CDR3 is CASSSTGNTIYF. The CDR3 region has the DNA TGCGCCAGCAGCTCCACTGGAAACACCATATATTTT.

CDR3 bases: TGCGCCAGCAGCCACCTCGGCCGCACAGATACGCAGTATTTT. This codes for CASSHLGRTDTQYF. J is TRBJ2-3 and V is TRBV4-1; D is unclear. Germline CDR1 is MGHRA and CDR2 is YSYEKL. The CDR3 loop spans 14 amino acids. The V gene lost 3 bases and the J gene lost 1 base, with 8 bases spanning the gap.

The chain has TRBV3-1 and TRBJ2-5; 10 bases map to TRBD1. The germline V gene encodes CDR1 LGHDT and CDR2 YNNKEL (reference sequence). There are 14 residues in the CDR3. J lost 7 bases, V lost 5 bases, and 7 bases had no gene match. This CDR3 reads CASSGDRGQWTQYF. The CDR3 region has the DNA TGTGCCAGCAGCGGGGACAGGGGTCAGTGGACCCAGTACTTC.

This clonotype appeared a few times. This chain connects TRBV7-9 to TRBJ2-4, with TRBD1 matching 7 bases. CDR3 length: 12 residues. The germline CDR1 and CDR2 sequences are SEHNR and FQNEAQ (reference sequence). V was pared by 5 bases and J by 9 bases, with 4 bases of the junction left unmatched. The CDR3 DNA follows: TGTGCCAGCAGCCCCGACAGGGTCATTCAGTACTTC. As protein: CASSPDRVIQYF.

The chain joins TRBV28 to TRBJ1-3, with no clear D. Germline CDR1 reads MDHEN; CDR2 reads SYDVKM. The V end was cut by 7 bases, the J end by 0 bases, with 10 bases between. This CDR3 has 14 amino acids. The CDR3 DNA sequence: TGTGCCAGCACCAGACCTCACTCTGGAAACACCATATATTTT. It specifies CASTRPHSGNTIYF.

The chain combines TRBV7-9 with TRBJ1-5; D gene ambiguous. The CDR3 has 13 amino acids. Deletions cut 2 bases from V and 6 bases from J, with 8 bases between. Germline CDR1 reads SEHNR; CDR2 reads FQNEAQ (reference sequence). The CDR3 nucleotides read TGTGCCAGCAGCTTAAGTGGCGGTCAGCCCCAGCATTTT. It yields the protein CASSLSGGQPQHF.

The V call is TRBV5-1, the J call TRBJ2-2, with D perhaps TRBD2 (5 bases). CDR1 and CDR2 (germline): SGHRS, YFSETQ. The CDR3 totals 15 residues. Trimming shortened V by 3 bases and J by 6 bases, and 15 bases separated the two germline ends. CDR3 in amino acids: CASSSQGQEAGELFF. Written as DNA, the CDR3 is TGCGCCAGCAGCTCACAAGGTCAGGAGGCCGGGGAGCTGTTTTTT.

The rearrangement uses TRBV24-1 and TRBJ2-3, with a weak D call TRBD2 (7 bases). The germline V gene encodes CDR1 KGHDR and CDR2 SFDVKD. The length of the CDR3 is 16 residues. V was pared by 1 base and J by 1 base, with 11 bases between. The DNA of the CDR3 is TGTGCCACCAGTGATTTAGGGGGGGAGGGCACAGATACGCAGTATTTT. Translated: CATSDLGGEGTDTQYF.